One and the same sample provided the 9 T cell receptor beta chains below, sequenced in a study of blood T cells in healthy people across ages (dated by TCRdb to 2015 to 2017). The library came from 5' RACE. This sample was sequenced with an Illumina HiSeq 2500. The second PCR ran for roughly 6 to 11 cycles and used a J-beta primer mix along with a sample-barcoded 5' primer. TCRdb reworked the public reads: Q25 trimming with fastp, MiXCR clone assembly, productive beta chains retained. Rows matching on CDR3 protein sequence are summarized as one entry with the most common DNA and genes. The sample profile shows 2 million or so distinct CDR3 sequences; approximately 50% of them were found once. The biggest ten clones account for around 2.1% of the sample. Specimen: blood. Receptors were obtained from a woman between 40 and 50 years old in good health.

CDR3 nucleotide sequence: TGTGCCAGCAGGTCGACGGGGGCGATGAACACTGAAGCTTTCTTT. This gives the protein CASRSTGAMNTEAFF. This chain connects TRBV6-2 or TRBV6-3 to TRBJ1-1; weak D call: TRBD1 (6 bases). The CDR3 has 15 residues. Deletions cut 6 bases from V and 0 bases from J, with 14 bases between. Germline CDR1 MNHEY, CDR2 SVGEGT.

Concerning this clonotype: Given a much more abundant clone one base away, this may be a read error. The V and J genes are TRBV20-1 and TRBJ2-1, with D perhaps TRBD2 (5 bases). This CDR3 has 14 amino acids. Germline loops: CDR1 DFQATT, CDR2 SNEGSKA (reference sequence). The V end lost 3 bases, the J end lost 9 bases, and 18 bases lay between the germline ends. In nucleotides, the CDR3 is TGCAGTGCTAGCCGACGAGCGGAAGGTAGTGAGCAGTTCTTC. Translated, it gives CSASRRAEGSEQFF.

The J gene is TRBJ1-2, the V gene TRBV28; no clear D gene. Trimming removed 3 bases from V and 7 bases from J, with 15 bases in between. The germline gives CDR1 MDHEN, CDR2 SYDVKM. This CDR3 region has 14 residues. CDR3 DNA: TGTGCCAGCAGTTTTGGGAACCACCCAAGTGGCTACACCTTC. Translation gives CASSFGNHPSGYTF.

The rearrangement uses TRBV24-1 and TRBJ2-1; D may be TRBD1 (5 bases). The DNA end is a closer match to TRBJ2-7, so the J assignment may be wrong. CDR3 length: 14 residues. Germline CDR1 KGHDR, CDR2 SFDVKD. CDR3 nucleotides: TGTGCCACCAGTGCCAGGGAATCCTACAATGAGCAGTACTTC. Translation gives CATSARESYNEQYF.

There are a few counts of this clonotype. This chain's CDR3 is CASSQVVLAEETQYF. The CDR3 DNA sequence: TGCGCCAGCAGCCAAGTGGTGCTAGCAGAAGAGACCCAGTACTTC. The chain links TRBV4-3 to TRBJ2-5; D may be TRBD2 (5 bases). Between the trimmed V and J ends, which lost 1 base and 3 bases, there was a span of 12 bases. The CDR3 covers 15 residues. CDR1 is LGHNA, CDR2 YSLEER, per germline.

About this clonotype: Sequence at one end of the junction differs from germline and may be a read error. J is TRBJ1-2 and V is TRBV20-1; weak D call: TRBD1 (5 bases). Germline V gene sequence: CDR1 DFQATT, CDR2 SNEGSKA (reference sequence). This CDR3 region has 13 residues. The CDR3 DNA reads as TGCGGTGCTCCAGGCAGGGAGAACTATGGCTACACCTTC. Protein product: CGAPGRENYGYTF.

This CDR3 reads CASSQDRSGTRKRETQYF. CDR3 nucleotides: TGTGCCAGCAGCCAAGATCGTTCAGGGACCCGAAAACGGGAGACCCAGTACTTC. This chain uses TRBV14 with TRBJ2-4, with D perhaps being TRBD1 or TRBD2 (5 bases each). The J call is doubtful: the DNA matches TRBJ2-5 better. Germline V gene sequence: CDR1 SGHDN, CDR2 FVKESK. CDR3 length: 18 residues.

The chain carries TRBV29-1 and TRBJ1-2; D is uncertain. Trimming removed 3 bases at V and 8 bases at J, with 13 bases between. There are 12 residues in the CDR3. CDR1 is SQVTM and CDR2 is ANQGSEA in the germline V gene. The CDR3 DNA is TGCAGCGTTGAGATGGAAGGAGGGGGCTACACCTTC. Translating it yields CSVEMEGGGYTF.

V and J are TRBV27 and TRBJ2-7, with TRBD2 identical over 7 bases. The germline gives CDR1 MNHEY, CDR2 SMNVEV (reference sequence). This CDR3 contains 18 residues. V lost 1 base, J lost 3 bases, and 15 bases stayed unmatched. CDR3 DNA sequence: TGTGCCAGCAGTTTATGGACCACCGGGGGGAGACGGCGCTACGAGCAGTACTTC. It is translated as CASSLWTTGGRRRYEQYF.